This TCR beta chain was captured in a study of early T cells in non-severe SARS-CoV-2 infection. This clonotype was seen at least ten times. MiXCR, applied by TCRdb to the 5' RACE reads, yields one record per CDR3 protein. This sample has tens of thousands of distinct CDR3 sequences, with roughly 14% found just once. Sequenced material: whole blood, taken at baseline. The source of this sequence is an adult who was a healthcare worker with PCR-confirmed SARS-CoV-2 infection or an uninfected control (not recorded which).

In nucleotides, the CDR3 is TGCAGTGCTAGAGAGGACAATGAGCAGTTCTTC. Residues: CSAREDNEQFF. This chain connects TRBV20-1 to TRBJ2-1, with no clear D. Deletions cut 0 bases from V and 5 bases from J, with 2 bases between. Germline values: CDR1 DFQATT, CDR2 SNEGSKA (reference sequence). The CDR3 loop spans 11 amino acids.